The rows below give T cell receptor beta chains drawn from one sample of a study of CD4 T cell repertoires in COVID-19. Sequenced by immunoSEQ multiplex PCR; TCRdb stores in-frame clones only, minus some. The sample consists of about 24,000 clones, more than 85% of them appearing once. The material sequenced was circulating follicular helper CD4+ T cells (cTfh) from blood, taken before the COVID-19 pandemic. These receptors all come from a human donor who had COVID-19. CDR3s include the opening cysteine and the closing phenylalanine or tryptophan. The order of the fields is D gene, clone size, V gene, CDR3 protein. The D gene is left open where the match is weak. Size tells how often a clone was seen (once, few, many) or the class of an expanded clone, and some rows leave it out.

TRBD1 | - | TRBV23-1 | CASKEGNRGNTEAFF
TRBD1 | - | TRBV19 | CASSTRGDRRNDNYGYTF
- | - | TRBV27 | CASSGRGWTEAFF
TRBD2 | - | TRBV7-2 | CASSFSGGPQETQYF
TRBD1 | - | TRBV6-6 | CASRTSTGGSGNTIYF
- | - | TRBV5-4 | CASSLDSTGGELFF
- | once | TRBV7-8 | CASRPRGFANTEAFF
- | - | TRBV6-5 | CASSRDNSPLHF
- | - | TRBV6-1 | CASSVTGQASEQYF
- | - | TRBV28 | CASSLLRKRSGYTF
- | - | TRBV12-2 | CASRFDRRGWLNTEAFF
TRBD1 | - | TRBV5-1 | CASSLNQGANEKLFF
TRBD2 | - | TRBV9 | CASSPRTSGGATDTQYF
TRBD2 | - | TRBV28 | CASSLAGGRSYNEQFF
TRBD1 | - | TRBV5-1 | CASSFLSEGAHEAFF
TRBD2 | - | TRBV11-2 | CASSLGAGGRNEQFF
TRBD1 | - | TRBV19 | CASRNTGGSTEAFF
- | - | TRBV28 | CASSEGGHQPQHF
TRBD1 | - | TRBV10-1 | CASRTDRGHDRTINEQFF
- | - | TRBV7-9 | CASSLGRQGFPSQPQHF
- | - | TRBV5-1 | CASSLGQGMEAFF
- | - | TRBV11-3 | CASSLQTGWNTGELFF
- | - | TRBV5-5 | CASSPGRGGLYGYTF
- | - | TRBV5-4 | CASSSGGGGDYGYTF
- | - | TRBV11-2 | CASSERGGNKLFF
- | - | TRBV6-6 | CASSRQGGYNEQFF
TRBD1 | few | TRBV2 | CASSEQGQGTKNIQYF
- | - | TRBV7-8 | CASKELTSTDTQYF
TRBD1 | - | TRBV18 | CASSPTITGDENTQYF
TRBD1 | - | TRBV29-1 | CSVALQGAEYF
TRBD1 | - | TRBV5-1 | CASTESGGKSYGYTF
- | - | TRBV4-1 | CASSRPRGEGDSPLHF
- | - | TRBV20-1 | CSASPSETQYF
- | - | TRBV29-1 | CSVGPGPLYGYTF
TRBD1 | - | TRBV5-6 | CASSLLQGTNTEAFF
TRBD2 | - | TRBV5-1 | CASSLLSGTGTGELFF
TRBD2 | - | TRBV5-1 | CASSSSGGSETQYF